The 14 T cell receptor beta chains below were found in one sample sequenced in a study of blood T cell repertoires in COVID-19. Sequencing was performed with immunoSEQ multiplex PCR; in TCRdb, only in-frame clones are kept and a portion is missing. The data show around 39,000 clones, over 80% seen once. Source material: peripheral blood. Receptors were obtained from a human donor in a cohort sampled during active COVID-19.

The CDR3 DNA reads as TGTGCCAGCTCACCACAGGGGCCTAATTCACCCCTCCACTTT. This gives the protein CASSPQGPNSPLHF. The genes are TRBV18 and TRBJ1-6, with a weak D call TRBD1 (5 bases). V was cut by 1 base and J by 6 bases, with 7 bases left in between. CDR3 length: 14 amino acids. From germline, CDR1 is KGHSH and CDR2 LQKENI. Drawing the rest from reference TRBV18 and TRBJ1-6, the complete variable domain is NAGVMQNPRHLVRRRGQEARLRCSPMKGHSHVYWYRQLPEEGLKFMVYLQKENIIDESGMPKERFSAEFPKEGPSILRIQQVVRGDSAAYFCASSPQGPNSPLHFGNGTRLTVT.

Concerning this clone: In the same sample, other DNA sequences code for this CDR3. The CDR3, as DNA: TGTGCCAGCAGTTCCACGGGGGGAAACACCATATATTTT. This codes for CASSSTGGNTIYF. The genes are TRBV27 and TRBJ1-3; D call uncertain. Germline V lookup: CDR1 MNHEY, CDR2 SMNVEV (reference sequence). The CDR3 covers 13 residues. V lost 4 bases and J lost 4, with 8 bases in between.

This chain links TRBV28 with TRBJ2-2; weak D call: TRBD2 (5 bases). Germline V lookup: CDR1 MDHEN, CDR2 SYDVKM. The CDR3 has 11 amino acids. V was cut by 11 bases and J by 5 bases, with 9 bases left in between. The CDR3 is CAAGTTGELFF. CDR3 in DNA: TGTGCCGCGGGTACAACCGGGGAGCTGTTTTTT.

The V gene is TRBV6-2 or TRBV6-3, the J gene TRBJ1-1, with D uncertain. Per germline, CDR1 MNHEY and CDR2 SVGEGT. The CDR3 contains 12 residues. V dropped 5 bases and J dropped 2 bases, with 6 bases sitting between them. This chain's CDR3 is CASSRTNTEAFF. In nucleotides, the CDR3 is TGTGCCAGCAGTCGTACTAACACTGAAGCTTTCTTT.

The sample holds one count of this clone. The chain couples TRBV7-8 to TRBJ1-5; 8 nucleotides agree with TRBD1. The CDR3 runs to 15 residues. Germline values: CDR1 SGHVS, CDR2 FQNEAQ. V was clipped by 3 bases and J by 1 base; unmatched bases: 2. The CDR3 here is CASSFQGASNQPQHF. The CDR3, as DNA: TGTGCCAGCAGCTTCCAGGGGGCAAGCAATCAGCCCCAGCATTTT.

V is TRBV5-4 and J is TRBJ2-2, with 11 bases identical to TRBD2. This CDR3 has 15 residues. J gave up 6 bases and V 4 bases, and 5 bases lay outside the gene matches. Germline assignment: CDR1 SGHNT and CDR2 YYREEE (reference sequence). This chain's CDR3 is CASSQLAGVAGELFF. The DNA of the CDR3 is TGTGCCAGCAGCCAACTAGCGGGAGTGGCCGGGGAGCTGTTTTTT.

This chain links TRBV7-8 with TRBJ1-3; D is undetermined. V lost 3 bases and J lost 1, with 7 bases in between. CDR3 length: 14 amino acids. Germline-derived CDR1 and CDR2 are SGHVS and FQNEAQ. The CDR3 spells CASSFWESGNTIYF. CDR3 coding DNA: TGTGCCAGCAGCTTTTGGGAGTCTGGAAACACCATATATTTT.

The V call is TRBV19, the J call TRBJ2-1, with D possibly TRBD2 on 6 matching bases. The CDR3 extends over 15 amino acids. The germline CDR1 and CDR2 sequences are LNHDA and SQIVND (reference sequence). Trimming shortened V by 6 bases and J by 7 bases, and 19 bases separated the two germline ends. The chain's CDR3 is CASSPSQPGGNEQFF. DNA of the CDR3: TGTGCCAGTAGCCCCAGCCAACCCGGGGGTAATGAGCAGTTCTTC.

In nucleotides, the CDR3 is TGCGCCAGCAGCCAAGATCTCAGGCAGGGTGGATCGAATGAGCAGTTCTTC. Translation: CASSQDLRQGGSNEQFF. The chain uses TRBV4-1 and TRBJ2-1; D is possibly TRBD1 (5 bases). The V gene's germline CDR1 is MGHRA and CDR2 YSYEKL. V dropped 0 bases and J dropped 7 bases, with 19 bases sitting between them. The CDR3 totals 17 residues.

V and J are TRBV18 and TRBJ2-1, with 7 bases that match TRBD2. J lost 0 bases, V lost 3 bases, and 8 bases had no gene match. This CDR3 comprises 17 residues. The germline V gene encodes CDR1 KGHSH and CDR2 LQKENI. CDR3 residues: CASSPRGGGGSYNEQFF. CDR3 coding DNA: TGTGCCAGCTCACCGAGGGGAGGCGGGGGCTCCTACAATGAGCAGTTCTTC.

This clone occurred once. The genes are TRBV18 and TRBJ2-7; a possible D gene is TRBD1 (8 bases). Germline V lookup: CDR1 KGHSH, CDR2 LQKENI. V lost 5 bases, J lost 6 bases, and 14 bases lay in between. The CDR3 extends over 13 amino acids. The CDR3 protein is CASSEQGGSEQYF. The CDR3 DNA reads as TGTGCCAGCTCAGAACAGGGGGGGAGCGAGCAGTACTTC.

This CDR3 is CASSEAGKTSYEQYF. Written as DNA, the CDR3 is TGTGCCAGCAGTGAGGCAGGGAAGACCTCCTACGAGCAGTACTTC. This chain connects TRBV2 to TRBJ2-7; D might be TRBD1 (5 bases). The CDR3 is 15 amino acids. Germline V gene lookup returns CDR1 SNHLY and CDR2 FYNNEI. V was pared by 3 bases and J by 0 bases, with 12 bases between.

Written as DNA, the CDR3 is TGTGCCAGCAGTTACTTGCAGGGGGGTAAGAATACGCAGTATTTT. Translation gives CASSYLQGGKNTQYF. The chain couples TRBV6-2 or TRBV6-3 to TRBJ2-3; perhaps TRBD1 as D (7 bases). The CDR3 totals 15 residues. Trimming removed 1 base from V and 7 bases from J, with 15 bases in between. Germline V gene sequence: CDR1 MNHEY, CDR2 SVGEGT.

The chain carries TRBV6-5 and TRBJ2-7; weak D call: TRBD1 (6 bases). This CDR3 contains 15 residues. Trimming left V 4 bases short and J 5 bases short, with 18 bases between. Germline CDR1 is MNHEY and CDR2 is SVGAGI. CDR3 residues: CASSWKGSGAHEQYF. The CDR3 DNA reads TGTGCCAGCAGTTGGAAAGGGTCAGGGGCCCACGAGCAGTACTTC.